A single T cell receptor beta chain is shown here with its context. There are many counts of this clonotype. Its antigen remains undetermined. The sample holds no much larger clone one base away, and base qualities are not on file. From its cysteine to its phenylalanine, the CDR3 spans 15 amino acids. The DNA shown is the 45-base CDR3, in frame from base 1. For this chain, trimming is 10 bases at the V end and 5 bases at the J end, and the number of junction bases without a gene match is 16. This entry is derived from a study of Graves' ophthalmopathy and Graves' hyperthyroidism (dated by TCRdb to the late 2010s). Study-wide context: Peripheral blood was collected before any treatment was given, at the time of initial diagnosis. To explore V-J signatures that distinguish ophthalmopathy from hyperthyroidism, a discovery set of roughly 98 patients was enrolled, made up of some 41 with ophthalmopathy and 57 with stable hyperthyroidism. Following sample collection, hyperthyroidism patients were given methimazole at a starting dose of 30 mg daily, and ophthalmopathy patients were given high-dose intravenous methylprednisolone. TCR beta repertoire signatures were used to distinguish Graves' ophthalmopathy from Graves' hyperthyroidism and to predict progression to ophthalmopathy. An independent validation cohort was composed of approximately 18 hyperthyroidism patients and more than 15 patients who later progressed from hyperthyroidism to ophthalmopathy. In total, 135 blood samples were TCR-sequenced: approximately 40 ophthalmopathy, approximately 80 hyperthyroidism and some 17 hyperthyroidism-to-ophthalmopathy patients. T-cell repertoires of thyroid tissue and blood were compared in a handful of hyperthyroidism patients. For training and testing, the 110 or so patients in the discovery cohort were randomly divided in a 7:3 ratio. Results and caveats for the whole study, not just this receptor: In cross-validation, the 13-signature model distinguished ophthalmopathy from stable hyperthyroidism with 85% to 90% sensitivity and around 81% specificity, and in the test set the corresponding values were about 80% and 75%. Sample size was not predetermined statistically, and investigators were not blinded to group allocation. In validation, the model predicted ophthalmopathy progression with about 71% sensitivity and 72.22% specificity; roughly 11 predicted patients were CT-confirmed with GO in a median of about 7.1 months. Most expanded thyroid clonotypes with a frequency above 0.001 also appeared in blood, which suggests that blood repertoires may reflect the immune response in the thyroid.

TCR beta CDR3 regions were amplified from RNA transcripts for repertoire sequencing. The first round was an RT-PCR using HTBI primers with the Qiagen OneStep RT-PCR kit, and this first round was followed by a second-round multiplex PCR, then size selection and purification. Sequencing of the libraries was carried out on an Illumina HiSeq2000 in paired-end mode with 100 bp reads. As for the authors' bioinformatics: SOAPnuke was used to process the reads, removing any read that contained adapters or uncalled bases, had a mean Phred below 15, or lacked an exact match to the constant primer or identifier. High-quality paired reads were merged with COPE v1.2.5. Unique nucleotide sequences were defined as clonotypes and aligned to IMGT TRB V, D and J references using MiTCR v1.1. The analysis was limited to V-J combinations with a frequency above 0.0001, which together covered over 99% of the repertoires. A TCR clonal expansion and chaos score per V-J combination was defined as the ratio of F50 clonal expansion to chaos observed in the TCRdist matrix. Welch's t-statistics and random forest were used to reduce features to over ten V-J combinations, which were fed into a naive Bayes classifier. Thyroid-blood repertoire similarity was quantified with the Morisita-Horn index. TCRdb trimmed the raw reads at Q25, called clones with MiXCR and kept productive beta chains. Identical CDR3 proteins give one entry, which carries the most common genes and DNA. These V and J calls are TCRdb output, not the study's own analysis. This sample gives 350,000 to 400,000 distinct CDR3 sequences in total; about 17% of them show up just once. Roughly 1.6% of the sample is in the top ten clones.

The ophthalmopathy patients had moderately to severely active disease, with a Clinical Activity Score of 3 or higher, a NOSPECS grade of 4 or higher, and a disease duration of less than 3 months. Patients with other autoimmune diseases, uncontrolled infections, pregnancy or lactation were excluded from the study. Diagnosis relied on clinical symptoms, serum thyroxine, TRAb, thyroid ultrasound and orbital computed tomography. Using Ficoll-Paque density gradient centrifugation, PBMCs were isolated from approximately 11 ml of fresh peripheral blood. Trizol reagent was used to extract the total RNA, and its quality was then checked on an Agilent 2100 Bioanalyzer.

This receptor chain uses TRBV6-7 and TRBJ2-7, and TRBD2 aligns with 8 junction nucleotides. TRBV6-7 qualifies as an ORF whose function is uncertain. This clonotype originated in a woman aged 18-35 years with Graves' ophthalmopathy. Donor details come from another sample of the same person, matched by shared clones. The sequencing input was peripheral blood. The CDR3 here reads CANSYPGTRIHEQYF. The DNA sequence is TGTGCCAACAGCTATCCCGGGACTAGAATCCACGAGCAGTACTTC.